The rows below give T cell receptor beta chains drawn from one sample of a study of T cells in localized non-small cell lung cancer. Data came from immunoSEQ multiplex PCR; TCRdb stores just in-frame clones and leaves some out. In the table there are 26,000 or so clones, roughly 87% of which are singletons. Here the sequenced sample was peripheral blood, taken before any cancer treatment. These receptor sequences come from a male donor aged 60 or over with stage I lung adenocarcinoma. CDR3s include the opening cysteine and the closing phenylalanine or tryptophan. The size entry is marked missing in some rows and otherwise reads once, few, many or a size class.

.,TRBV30,CAWLQGNTGELFF
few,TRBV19,CATSRLAGTGELFF
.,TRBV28,CASLALDTEAFF
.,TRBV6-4,CASRWVVLTIEKLFF
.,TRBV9,CASSVDRGEYGYTF
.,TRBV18,CASSPPGVAGTDTQYF
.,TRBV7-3,CASSLDGAPGANVLTF
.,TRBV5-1,CASRTRETQYF
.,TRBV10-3,CATRDRGPLEQYF
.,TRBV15,CATSVEQSTPGNTIYF